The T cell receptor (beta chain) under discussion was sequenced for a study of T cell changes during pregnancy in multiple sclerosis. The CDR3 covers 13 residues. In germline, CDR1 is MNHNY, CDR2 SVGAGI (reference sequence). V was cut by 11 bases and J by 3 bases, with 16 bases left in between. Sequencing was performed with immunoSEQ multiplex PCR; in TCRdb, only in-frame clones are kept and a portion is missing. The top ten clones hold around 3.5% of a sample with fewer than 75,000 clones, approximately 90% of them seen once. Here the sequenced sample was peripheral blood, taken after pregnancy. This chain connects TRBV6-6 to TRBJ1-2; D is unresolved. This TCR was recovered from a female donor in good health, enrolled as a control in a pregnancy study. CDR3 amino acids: CAASKREDYGYTF. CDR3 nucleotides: TGTGCCGCCAGCAAGAGGGAGGACTATGGCTACACCTTC.